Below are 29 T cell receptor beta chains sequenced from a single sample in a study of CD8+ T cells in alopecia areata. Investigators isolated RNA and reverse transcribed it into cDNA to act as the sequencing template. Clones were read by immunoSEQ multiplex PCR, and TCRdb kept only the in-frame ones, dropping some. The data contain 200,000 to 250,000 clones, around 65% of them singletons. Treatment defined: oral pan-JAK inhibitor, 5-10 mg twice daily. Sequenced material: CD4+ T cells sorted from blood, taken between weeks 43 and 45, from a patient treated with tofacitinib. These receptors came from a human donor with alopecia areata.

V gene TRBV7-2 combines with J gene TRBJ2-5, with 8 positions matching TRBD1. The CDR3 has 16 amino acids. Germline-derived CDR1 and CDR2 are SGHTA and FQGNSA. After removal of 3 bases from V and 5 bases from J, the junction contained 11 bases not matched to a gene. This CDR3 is CASSFRQGLGEETQYF. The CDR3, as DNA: TGTGCCAGCAGCTTCCGACAGGGGCTGGGTGAGGAGACCCAGTACTTC.

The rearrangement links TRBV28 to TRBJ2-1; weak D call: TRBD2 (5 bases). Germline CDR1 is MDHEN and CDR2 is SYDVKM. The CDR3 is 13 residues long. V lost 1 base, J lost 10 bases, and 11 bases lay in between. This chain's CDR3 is CASSLYMGGEQFF. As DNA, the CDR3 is TGTGCCAGCAGTTTATATATGGGCGGGGAGCAGTTCTTC.

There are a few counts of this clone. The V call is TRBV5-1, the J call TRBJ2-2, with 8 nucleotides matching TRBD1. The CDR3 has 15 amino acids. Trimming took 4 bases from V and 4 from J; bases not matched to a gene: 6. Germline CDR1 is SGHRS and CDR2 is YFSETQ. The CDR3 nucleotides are TGCGCCAGCAGCAATGACAGGGGCCGCACCGGGGAGCTGTTTTTT. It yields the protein CASSNDRGRTGELFF.

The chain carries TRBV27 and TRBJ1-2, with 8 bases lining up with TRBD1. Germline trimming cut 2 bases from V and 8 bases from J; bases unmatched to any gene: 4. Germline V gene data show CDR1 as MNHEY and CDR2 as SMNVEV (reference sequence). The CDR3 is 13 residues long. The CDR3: CASSLTGGTGYTF. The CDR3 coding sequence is TGTGCCAGCAGTTTAACAGGGGGTACGGGCTACACCTTC.

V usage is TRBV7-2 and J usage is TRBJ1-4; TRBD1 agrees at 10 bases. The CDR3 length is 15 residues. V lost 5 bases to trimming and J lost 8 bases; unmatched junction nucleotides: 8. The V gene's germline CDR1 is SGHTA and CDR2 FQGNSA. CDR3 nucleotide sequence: TGTGCCAGCAGCCCGTCGGGACAGGGGTGGGAAAAACTGTTTTTT. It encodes CASSPSGQGWEKLFF.

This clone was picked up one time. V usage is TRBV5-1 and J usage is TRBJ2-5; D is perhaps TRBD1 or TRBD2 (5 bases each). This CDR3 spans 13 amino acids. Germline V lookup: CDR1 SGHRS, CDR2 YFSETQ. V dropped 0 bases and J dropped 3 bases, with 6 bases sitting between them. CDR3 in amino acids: CASSLVGEETQYF. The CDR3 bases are TGCGCCAGCAGCTTGGTGGGGGAAGAGACCCAGTACTTC.

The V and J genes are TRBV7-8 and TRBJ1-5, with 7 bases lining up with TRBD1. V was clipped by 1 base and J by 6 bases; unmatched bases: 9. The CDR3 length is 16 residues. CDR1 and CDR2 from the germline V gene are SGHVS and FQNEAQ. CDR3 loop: CASSLVGEGARQPQHF. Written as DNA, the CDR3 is TGTGCCAGCAGCTTAGTGGGAGAGGGGGCGCGTCAGCCCCAGCATTTT.

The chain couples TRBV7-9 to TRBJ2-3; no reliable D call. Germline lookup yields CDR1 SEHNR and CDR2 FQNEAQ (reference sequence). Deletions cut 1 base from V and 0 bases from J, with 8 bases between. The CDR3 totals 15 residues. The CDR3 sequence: CASSLGADSTDTQYF. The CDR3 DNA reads TGTGCCAGCAGCTTAGGCGCGGATAGCACAGATACGCAGTATTTT.

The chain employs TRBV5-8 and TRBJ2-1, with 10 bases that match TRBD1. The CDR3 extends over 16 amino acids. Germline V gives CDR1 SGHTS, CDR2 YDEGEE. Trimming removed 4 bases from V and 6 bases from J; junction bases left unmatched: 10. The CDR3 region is CASSPPTGTGANEQFF. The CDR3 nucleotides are TGTGCCAGCAGCCCTCCAACCGGGACAGGGGCCAATGAGCAGTTCTTC.

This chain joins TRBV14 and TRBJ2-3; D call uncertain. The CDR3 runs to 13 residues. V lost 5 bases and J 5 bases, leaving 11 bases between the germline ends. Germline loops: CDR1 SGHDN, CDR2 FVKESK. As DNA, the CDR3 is TGTGCCAGCAGCAACCACAGTCAAGATACGCAGTATTTT. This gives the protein CASSNHSQDTQYF.

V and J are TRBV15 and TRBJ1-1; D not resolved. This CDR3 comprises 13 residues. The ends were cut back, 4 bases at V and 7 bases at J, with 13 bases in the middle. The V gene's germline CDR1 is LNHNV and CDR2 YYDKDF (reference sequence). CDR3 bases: TGTGCCACCAGCATAAGTGCGGAGGTTGAAGCTTTCTTT. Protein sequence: CATSISAEVEAFF.

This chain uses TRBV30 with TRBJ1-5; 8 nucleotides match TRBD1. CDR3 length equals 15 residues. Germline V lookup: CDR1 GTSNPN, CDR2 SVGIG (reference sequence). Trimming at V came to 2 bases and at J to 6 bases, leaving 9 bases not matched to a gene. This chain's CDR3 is CAWSTRTGSSQPQHF. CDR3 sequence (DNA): TGTGCCTGGAGTACCCGGACAGGGTCGAGTCAGCCCCAGCATTTT.

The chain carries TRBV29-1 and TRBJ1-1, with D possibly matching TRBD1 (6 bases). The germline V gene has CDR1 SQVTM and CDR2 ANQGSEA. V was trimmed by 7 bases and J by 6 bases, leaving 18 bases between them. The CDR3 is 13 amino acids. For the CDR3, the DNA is TGCAGCGCAAGACGGGGCCCAGGGGCTGAAGCTTTCTTT. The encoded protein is CSARRGPGAEAFF.

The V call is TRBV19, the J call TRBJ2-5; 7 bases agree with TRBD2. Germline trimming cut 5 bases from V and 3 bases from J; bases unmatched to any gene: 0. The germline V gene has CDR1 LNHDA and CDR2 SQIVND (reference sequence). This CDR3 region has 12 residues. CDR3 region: CASSRGEETQYF. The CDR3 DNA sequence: TGTGCCAGTAGTCGGGGGGAAGAGACCCAGTACTTC.

CDR3 DNA: TGTGCCAGCAGTTCCAGGGAGAGTCAGCCCCAGCATTTT. Amino acids: CASSSRESQPQHF. The J gene is TRBJ1-5, the V gene TRBV6-5; a possible D gene is TRBD1 (5 bases). The V gene lost 4 bases and the J gene lost 6 bases, with 10 bases spanning the gap. Looked up from germline, CDR1 is MNHEY and CDR2 is SVGAGI. The CDR3 runs to 13 residues.

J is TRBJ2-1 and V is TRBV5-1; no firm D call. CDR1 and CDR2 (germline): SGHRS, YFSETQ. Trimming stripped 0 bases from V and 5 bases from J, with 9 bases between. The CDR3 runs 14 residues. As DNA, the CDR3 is TGCGCCAGCAGCTTGGGGAACCTTAACAATGAGCAGTTCTTC. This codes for CASSLGNLNNEQFF.

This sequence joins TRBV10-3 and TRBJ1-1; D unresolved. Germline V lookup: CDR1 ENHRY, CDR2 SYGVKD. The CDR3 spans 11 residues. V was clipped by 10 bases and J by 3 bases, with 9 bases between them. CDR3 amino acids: CASSRDTEAFF. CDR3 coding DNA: TGTGCCAGCAGCCGGGACACTGAAGCTTTCTTT.

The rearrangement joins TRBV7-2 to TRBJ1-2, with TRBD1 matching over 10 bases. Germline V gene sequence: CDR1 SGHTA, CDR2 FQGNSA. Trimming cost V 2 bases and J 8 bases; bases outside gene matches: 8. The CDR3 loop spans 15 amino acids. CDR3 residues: CASSLYLDRGQGYTF. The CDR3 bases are TGTGCCAGCAGCTTATACCTAGACAGGGGGCAAGGCTACACCTTC.

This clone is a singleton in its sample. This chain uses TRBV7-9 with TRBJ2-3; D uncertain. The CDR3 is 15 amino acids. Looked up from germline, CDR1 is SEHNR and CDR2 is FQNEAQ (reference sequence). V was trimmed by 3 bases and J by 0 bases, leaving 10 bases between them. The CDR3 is CASSFRDTSTDTQYF. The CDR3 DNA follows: TGTGCCAGCAGCTTCCGCGACACTAGCACAGATACGCAGTATTTT.

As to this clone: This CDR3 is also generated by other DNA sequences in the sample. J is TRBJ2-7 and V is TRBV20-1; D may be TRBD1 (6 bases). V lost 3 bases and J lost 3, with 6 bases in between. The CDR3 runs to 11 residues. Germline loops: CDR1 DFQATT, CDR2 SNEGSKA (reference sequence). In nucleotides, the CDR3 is TGCAGTGCTAGCAGGGGCTACGAGCAGTACTTC. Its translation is CSASRGYEQYF.

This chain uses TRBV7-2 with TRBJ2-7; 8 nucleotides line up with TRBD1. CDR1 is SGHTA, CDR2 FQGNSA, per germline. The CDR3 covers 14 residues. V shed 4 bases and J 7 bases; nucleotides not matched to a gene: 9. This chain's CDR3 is CASSSLDREFEQYF. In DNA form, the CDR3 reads TGTGCCAGCAGCTCCCTGGACAGGGAGTTTGAGCAGTACTTC.

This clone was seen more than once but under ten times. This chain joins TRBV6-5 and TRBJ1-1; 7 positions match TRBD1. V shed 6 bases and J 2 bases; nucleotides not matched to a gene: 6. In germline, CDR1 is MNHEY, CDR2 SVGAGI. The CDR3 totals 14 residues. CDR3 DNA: TGTGCCAGCAGGGCACAGGGGTATAACACTGAAGCTTTCTTT. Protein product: CASRAQGYNTEAFF.

This CDR3 reads CASSQEYSSHEQFF. The CDR3 region has the DNA TGCGCCAGCAGCCAAGAGTATTCGTCCCATGAGCAGTTCTTC. The rearrangement joins TRBV4-3 to TRBJ2-1; no reliable D call. The V gene lost 0 bases and the J gene lost 8 bases, with 11 bases spanning the gap. The CDR3 spans 14 residues. Germline V gene sequence: CDR1 LGHNA, CDR2 YSLEER.

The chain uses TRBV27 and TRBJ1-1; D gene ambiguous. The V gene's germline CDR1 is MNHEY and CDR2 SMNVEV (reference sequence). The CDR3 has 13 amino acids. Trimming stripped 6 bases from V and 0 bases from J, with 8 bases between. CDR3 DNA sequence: TGTGCCAGCAGAACGGAGATGAACACTGAAGCTTTCTTT. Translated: CASRTEMNTEAFF.

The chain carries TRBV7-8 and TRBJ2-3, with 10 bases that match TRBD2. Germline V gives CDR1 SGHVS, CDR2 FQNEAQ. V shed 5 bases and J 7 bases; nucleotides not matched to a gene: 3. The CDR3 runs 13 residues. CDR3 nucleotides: TGTGCCAGCAGCGTACTAGCGGGGAATACGCAGTATTTT. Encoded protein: CASSVLAGNTQYF.

The CDR3 DNA reads as TGCAGCGCCTCGACAGGGGGCGTAGAAAAACTGTTTTTT. Translated: CSASTGGVEKLFF. J is TRBJ1-4 and V is TRBV29-1; 10 nucleotides line up with TRBD1. V lost 7 bases to trimming and J lost 8 bases; unmatched junction nucleotides: 7. The CDR3 covers 13 residues. Germline V gene sequence: CDR1 SQVTM, CDR2 ANQGSEA. Based on the CDR3 plus reference TRBV29-1 and TRBJ1-4, the full variable domain is SAVISQKPSRDICQRGTSLTIQCQVDSQVTMMFWYRQQPGQSLTLIATANQGSEATYESGFVIDKFPISRPNLTFSTLTVSNMSPEDSSIYLCSASTGGVEKLFFGSGTQLSVL.

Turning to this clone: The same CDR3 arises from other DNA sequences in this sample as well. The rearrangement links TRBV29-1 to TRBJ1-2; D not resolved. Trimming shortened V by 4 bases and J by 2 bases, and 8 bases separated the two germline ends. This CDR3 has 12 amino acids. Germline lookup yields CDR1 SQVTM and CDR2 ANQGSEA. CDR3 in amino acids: CSVGDTNYGYTF. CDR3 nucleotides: TGCAGCGTTGGCGACACCAACTATGGCTACACCTTC.

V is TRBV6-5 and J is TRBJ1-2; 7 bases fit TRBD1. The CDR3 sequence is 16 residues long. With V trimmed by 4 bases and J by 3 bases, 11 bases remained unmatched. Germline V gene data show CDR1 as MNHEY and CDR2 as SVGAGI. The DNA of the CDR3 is TGTGCCAGCAGTTTCCGAACCACAGGGGTGGACTATGGCTACACCTTC. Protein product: CASSFRTTGVDYGYTF.

The CDR3 sequence is CASSLRSGETNQPQHF. The CDR3 bases are TGTGCCAGCAGCTTGAGGTCTGGGGAGACAAATCAGCCCCAGCATTTT. V gene TRBV7-2 combines with J gene TRBJ1-5; no clear D gene. The CDR3 is made up of 16 amino acids. Germline V gene lookup returns CDR1 SGHTA and CDR2 FQGNSA. Trimming cost V 3 bases and J 4 bases, with 16 bases left between them.